This T cell receptor beta chain was identified in a study of cytomegalovirus exposure and HLA in healthy donors. General observations from the study: The study listed 164 cytomegalovirus-associated TCR beta chains. CMV serostatus was the only immune exposure information that was available.

PCR was performed using 60 Vbeta and 13 Jbeta primers. The method was immunoSEQ multiplex PCR; TCRdb's version includes in-frame clones alone and lacks a portion of them. Of over 80,000 clones listed, more than 70% are singletons. On this clone itself: Its matching antigen is unknown.

With 8 bases clipped from V and 4 bases from J, the junction kept 5 bases outside the gene matches. The germline V gene has CDR1 SNHLY and CDR2 FYNNEI. The CDR3 is 13 amino acids. The donors gave bone marrow, and they were healthy. This chain joins TRBV2 and TRBJ2-1, with 7 positions matching TRBD2. The sample comprised PBMCs. This TCR was sampled from a middle-aged man in good health and CMV-seronegative. In DNA form, the CDR3 reads TGTGCCAGCTGCCGGGGGGTTTACAATGAGCAGTTCTTC. Amino acids: CASCRGVYNEQFF.